Listed below are T cell receptor beta chains from one sample, sequenced in a study of blood T cell repertoires in COVID-19. Using immunoSEQ multiplex PCR, the repertoire was profiled, and TCRdb retains in-frame clones only, with some absent. Among a few hundred thousand clones, around four fifths were seen once, and the ten largest hold under 12%. The material sequenced was peripheral blood. These receptor sequences come from a woman older than 75 with COVID-19, enrolled during active disease. CDR3s include the opening cysteine and the closing phenylalanine or tryptophan. The order of the fields is D gene, clone size, J gene, CDR3 length, V gene, CDR3 DNA, CDR3 protein. The D gene is left open where the match is weak. Size values are once, few and many counts, or a class for expanded clones, and some rows have none.

d_gene: NA; abundance: NA; j_gene: TRBJ1-6; len: 16; v_gene: TRBV6-1; CDR3nt: TGTGCCAGCAGTGAACGGAGAGACGGCTATAATTCACCCCTCCACTTT; CDR3aa: CASSERRDGYNSPLHF
d_gene: TRBD2; abundance: NA; j_gene: TRBJ2-3; len: 18; v_gene: TRBV6-2/TRBV6-3; CDR3nt: TGTGCCAGCAGTTACTCGATACAACTAGCGGGGGAGACAGATACGCAGTATTTT; CDR3aa: CASSYSIQLAGETDTQYF
d_gene: TRBD2; abundance: NA; j_gene: TRBJ2-5; len: 13; v_gene: TRBV10-3; CDR3nt: TGTGCCATCAGTGAAGTCGGTCGGGGGGCCCAGTACTTC; CDR3aa: CAISEVGRGAQYF
d_gene: TRBD2; abundance: few; j_gene: TRBJ2-1; len: 16; v_gene: TRBV7-9; CDR3nt: TGTGCCAGCAGCTTGCCACTAGCGGGGGGGAACAATGAGCAGTTCTTC; CDR3aa: CASSLPLAGGNNEQFF
d_gene: TRBD2; abundance: NA; j_gene: TRBJ2-1; len: 15; v_gene: TRBV6-5; CDR3nt: TGTGCCAGCTCCCCGACGGGCGGGGGTTACAATGAGCAGTTCTTC; CDR3aa: CASSPTGGGYNEQFF
d_gene: TRBD2; abundance: NA; j_gene: TRBJ2-4; len: 17; v_gene: TRBV3-1/TRBV3-2; CDR3nt: TGTGCCAGCAGCCACCCCCTAGCGGGGGGATTCAAAAACATTCAGTACTTC; CDR3aa: CASSHPLAGGFKNIQYF
d_gene: TRBD2; abundance: NA; j_gene: TRBJ2-1; len: 15; v_gene: TRBV10-3; CDR3nt: TGTGCCATCAGTGAACCAAAGGGACTATACAATGAGCAGTTCTTC; CDR3aa: CAISEPKGLYNEQFF
d_gene: NA; abundance: NA; j_gene: TRBJ2-4; len: 14; v_gene: TRBV7-2; CDR3nt: TGTGCCAGCAGCCCCTCTCCGACAGGAAACATTCAGTACTTC; CDR3aa: CASSPSPTGNIQYF
d_gene: TRBD1; abundance: NA; j_gene: TRBJ1-3; len: 15; v_gene: TRBV7-2; CDR3nt: TGTGCCAGCAGCCCGGGACAGATCTCTGGAAACACCATATATTTT; CDR3aa: CASSPGQISGNTIYF
d_gene: TRBD1; abundance: NA; j_gene: TRBJ1-4; len: 16; v_gene: TRBV9; CDR3nt: TGTGCCAGCAGCGTATCACAGGGGCGAACTAATGAAAAACTGTTTTTT; CDR3aa: CASSVSQGRTNEKLFF
d_gene: NA; abundance: NA; j_gene: TRBJ1-2; len: 13; v_gene: TRBV2; CDR3nt: TGTGCCAGCAAGGGGGTAGCTAACTATGGCTACACCTTC; CDR3aa: CASKGVANYGYTF
d_gene: TRBD2; abundance: NA; j_gene: TRBJ2-2; len: 19; v_gene: TRBV19; CDR3nt: TGTGCCAGTAGTATAGGCCGTTTTGGGGAGGGGCCGAGCACCGGGGAGCTGTTTTTT; CDR3aa: CASSIGRFGEGPSTGELFF
d_gene: TRBD1; abundance: NA; j_gene: TRBJ2-1; len: 16; v_gene: TRBV7-3; CDR3nt: TGTGCCAGCAGCTTAAAAGAAGGACAGGGGGCAAATGAGCAGTTCTTC; CDR3aa: CASSLKEGQGANEQFF
d_gene: NA; abundance: NA; j_gene: TRBJ1-2; len: 14; v_gene: TRBV5-6; CDR3nt: TGTGCCGGCAGCTACGCGGACAGAAACTATGGCTACACCTTC; CDR3aa: CAGSYADRNYGYTF
d_gene: NA; abundance: NA; j_gene: TRBJ1-1; len: 14; v_gene: TRBV14; CDR3nt: TGTGCCAGCAGCCAATGGACAGCGTACACTGAAGCTTTCTTT; CDR3aa: CASSQWTAYTEAFF
d_gene: NA; abundance: NA; j_gene: TRBJ2-1; len: 16; v_gene: TRBV6-5; CDR3nt: TGTGCCAGCAGTTACCGTCGTCCGAGCTCCTACAATGAGCAGTTCTTC; CDR3aa: CASSYRRPSSYNEQFF
d_gene: TRBD1; abundance: NA; j_gene: TRBJ1-4; len: 14; v_gene: TRBV18; CDR3nt: TGTGCCAGCTCACCAGGGACAGGGAATGAAAAACTGTTTTTT; CDR3aa: CASSPGTGNEKLFF
d_gene: TRBD1; abundance: NA; j_gene: TRBJ1-3; len: 15; v_gene: TRBV3-1/TRBV3-2; CDR3nt: TGTGCCAGCAGCCAAGGGACAGGTTCTGGAAACACCATATATTTT; CDR3aa: CASSQGTGSGNTIYF
d_gene: TRBD1; abundance: once; j_gene: TRBJ1-2; len: 17; v_gene: TRBV6-6; CDR3nt: TGTGCCAGCAGTCATTGGACCGGGACAGGGTTTTACTATGGCTACACCTTC; CDR3aa: CASSHWTGTGFYYGYTF
d_gene: NA; abundance: NA; j_gene: TRBJ2-3; len: 15; v_gene: TRBV9; CDR3nt: TGTGCCAGCAGCGTAAGCCTACCTCCCGGTGATACGCAGTATTTT; CDR3aa: CASSVSLPPGDTQYF
d_gene: NA; abundance: NA; j_gene: TRBJ1-1; len: 16; v_gene: TRBV11-2; CDR3nt: TGTGCCAGCAGCTTAGCAGGGGTCGCCGGGTACACTGAAGCTTTCTTT; CDR3aa: CASSLAGVAGYTEAFF
d_gene: TRBD1; abundance: NA; j_gene: TRBJ1-1; len: 15; v_gene: TRBV28; CDR3nt: TGTGCCAGCAGTCCCCAAGGGACAGGCAACACTGAAGCTTTCTTT; CDR3aa: CASSPQGTGNTEAFF
d_gene: NA; abundance: NA; j_gene: TRBJ2-5; len: 14; v_gene: TRBV5-1; CDR3nt: TGCGCCAGCAGCCCACAGGGTTCGCTGGAGACCCAGTACTTC; CDR3aa: CASSPQGSLETQYF
d_gene: TRBD1; abundance: once; j_gene: TRBJ1-2; len: 16; v_gene: TRBV28; CDR3nt: TGTGCCAGCAGTTTCCCGGTCGGACAGGGAAGAGGTGGCTACACCTTC; CDR3aa: CASSFPVGQGRGGYTF
d_gene: NA; abundance: NA; j_gene: TRBJ2-1; len: 13; v_gene: TRBV9; CDR3nt: TGTGCCAGCAGTATCGTCACAGGTGAAAAACAGTTCTTC; CDR3aa: CASSIVTGEKQFF
d_gene: NA; abundance: NA; j_gene: TRBJ2-1; len: 16; v_gene: TRBV5-1; CDR3nt: TGCGCCAGCAGAACAGAAGGGGGGGCAAAGACGAATGAGCAGTTCTTC; CDR3aa: CASRTEGGAKTNEQFF
d_gene: NA; abundance: NA; j_gene: TRBJ2-5; len: 13; v_gene: TRBV5-6; CDR3nt: TGTGCCAGCAGCTTGCAGGGACAAGAGACCCAGTACTTC; CDR3aa: CASSLQGQETQYF
d_gene: NA; abundance: NA; j_gene: TRBJ2-1; len: 20; v_gene: TRBV1; CDR3nt: TGCACCAGCAGGAAGGGCCTAGCGGGGGGGCAGAGATCTAGGGGGGATGAGCAGTTCTTC; CDR3aa: CTSRKGLAGGQRSRGDEQFF
d_gene: TRBD1; abundance: once; j_gene: TRBJ1-2; len: 15; v_gene: TRBV29-1; CDR3nt: TGCAGCGTAATTCTTCGGGACAGGGGGTACAATGGCTACACCTTC; CDR3aa: CSVILRDRGYNGYTF
d_gene: TRBD1; abundance: NA; j_gene: TRBJ1-3; len: 15; v_gene: TRBV11-2; CDR3nt: TGTGCCAGCAGCCGAACGACAGGGGGCAGTGAAACCATATATTTT; CDR3aa: CASSRTTGGSETIYF
d_gene: TRBD1; abundance: NA; j_gene: TRBJ2-1; len: 14; v_gene: TRBV10-3; CDR3nt: TGTGCCATCAGGGAGGACAGGGGGAACAATGAGCAGTTCTTC; CDR3aa: CAIREDRGNNEQFF
d_gene: TRBD1; abundance: NA; j_gene: TRBJ1-2; len: 14; v_gene: TRBV5-1; CDR3nt: TGCGCCAGCAGCTTGGAGGGACAGGGGGGAGGCTACACCTTC; CDR3aa: CASSLEGQGGGYTF
d_gene: NA; abundance: NA; j_gene: TRBJ1-1; len: 14; v_gene: TRBV5-1; CDR3nt: TGCGCCAGCAGCGGCTTCGGGGAAGGCACTGAAGCTTTCTTT; CDR3aa: CASSGFGEGTEAFF
d_gene: TRBD2; abundance: NA; j_gene: TRBJ2-1; len: 16; v_gene: TRBV7-2; CDR3nt: TGTGCCAGCAGCTTAGCTGGGACTAGAGGACCCGATGAGCAGTTCTTC; CDR3aa: CASSLAGTRGPDEQFF
d_gene: NA; abundance: NA; j_gene: TRBJ1-3; len: 15; v_gene: TRBV6-5; CDR3nt: TGTGCCAGCAGTTACTCAAGCAGGGGCGGAAACACCATATATTTT; CDR3aa: CASSYSSRGGNTIYF
d_gene: NA; abundance: NA; j_gene: TRBJ2-3; len: 16; v_gene: TRBV19; CDR3nt: TGTGCCAGTAGTATAGTTGGGCAGGGGAGCACAGATACGCAGTATTTT; CDR3aa: CASSIVGQGSTDTQYF
d_gene: NA; abundance: once; j_gene: TRBJ1-2; len: 15; v_gene: TRBV6-5; CDR3nt: TGTGCCAGCAGGTACCATACAGGGACTAACTATGGCTACACCTTC; CDR3aa: CASRYHTGTNYGYTF
d_gene: NA; abundance: NA; j_gene: TRBJ1-3; len: 12; v_gene: TRBV30; CDR3nt: TGTGCCTGGAGTACCAGGGGAAACACCATATATTTT; CDR3aa: CAWSTRGNTIYF
d_gene: TRBD1; abundance: NA; j_gene: TRBJ1-1; len: 15; v_gene: TRBV6-5; CDR3nt: TGTGCCAGCAGTTCCGACAGGGCGGGGAACACTGAAGCTTTCTTT; CDR3aa: CASSSDRAGNTEAFF
d_gene: TRBD1; abundance: NA; j_gene: TRBJ1-1; len: 14; v_gene: TRBV27; CDR3nt: TGTGCCAGCAGTTGGGGACAGGGTAAAGGTGAAGCTTTCTTT; CDR3aa: CASSWGQGKGEAFF
d_gene: TRBD2; abundance: NA; j_gene: TRBJ2-3; len: 18; v_gene: TRBV5-6; CDR3nt: TGTGCCAGCAGCGGATGGGGAGGGGCCGGCGAATGGACAGATACGCAGTATTTT; CDR3aa: CASSGWGGAGEWTDTQYF